The clone carrying this T cell receptor beta chain has only one observation. Trimming stripped 4 bases from V and 12 bases from J, with 16 bases between. CDR1 LGHDT and CDR2 YNNKEL come from the germline V gene (reference sequence). There are 12 residues in the CDR3. Original handling: Cell counts per sample came from amplifying reference gene primers. Clones were sequenced by immunoSEQ multiplex PCR, and TCRdb holds only the in-frame ones, with some missing. V and J calls and clone size are given by that table; D and trimming were obtained from the DNA. The sample holds approximately 240,000 clones, approximately 79% seen once. The sample comes from a study of blood T cell repertoires in COVID-19. Study context: Samples of COVID-19 (acute and convalescent) were obtained from the United States, Italy and Spain.

Sequenced material: peripheral blood. The chain carries TRBV3-1 (or the pseudogene TRBV3-2) and TRBJ2-7, with D perhaps matching TRBD2 (5 bases). The receptor's source is a woman at least 80 years old with active or convalescent COVID-19. CDR3 sequence (DNA): TGTGCCAGCAGCCCCACTAGGGCGAGGCTGTACTTC. Translated: CASSPTRARLYF.